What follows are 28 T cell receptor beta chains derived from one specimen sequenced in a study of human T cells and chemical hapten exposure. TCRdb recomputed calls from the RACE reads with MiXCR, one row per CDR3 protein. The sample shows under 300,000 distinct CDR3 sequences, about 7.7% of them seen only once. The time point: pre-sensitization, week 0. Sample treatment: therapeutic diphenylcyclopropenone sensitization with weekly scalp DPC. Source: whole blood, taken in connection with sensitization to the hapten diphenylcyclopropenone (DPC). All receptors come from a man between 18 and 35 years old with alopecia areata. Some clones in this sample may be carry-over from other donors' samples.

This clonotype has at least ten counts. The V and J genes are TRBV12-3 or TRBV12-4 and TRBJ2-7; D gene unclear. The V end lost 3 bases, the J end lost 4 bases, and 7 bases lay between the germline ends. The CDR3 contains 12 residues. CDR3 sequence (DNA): TGTGCCAGCAGTTTGAGCAGATACGAGCAGTACGTC. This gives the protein CASSLSRYEQYV.

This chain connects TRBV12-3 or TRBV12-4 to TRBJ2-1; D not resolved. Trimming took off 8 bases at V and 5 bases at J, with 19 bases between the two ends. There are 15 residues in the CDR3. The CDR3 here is CASAPDGLGNNEQFF. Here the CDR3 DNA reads TGTGCCAGCGCCCCCGACGGGTTGGGGAACAATGAGCAGTTCTTC.

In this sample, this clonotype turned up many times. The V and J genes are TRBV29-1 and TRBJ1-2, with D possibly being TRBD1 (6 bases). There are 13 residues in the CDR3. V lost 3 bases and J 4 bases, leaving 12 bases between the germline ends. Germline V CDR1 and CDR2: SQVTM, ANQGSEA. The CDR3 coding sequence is TGCAGCGTTGACCAGGGGTTGGGCTATGGCTACACCTTC. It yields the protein CSVDQGLGYGYTF.

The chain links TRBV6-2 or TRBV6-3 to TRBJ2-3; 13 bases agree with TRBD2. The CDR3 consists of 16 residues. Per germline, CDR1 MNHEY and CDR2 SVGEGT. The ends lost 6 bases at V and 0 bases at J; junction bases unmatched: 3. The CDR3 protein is CASSPGLAGSTDTQYF. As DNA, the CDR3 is TGTGCCAGCAGCCCGGGACTAGCGGGGAGCACAGATACGCAGTATTTT.

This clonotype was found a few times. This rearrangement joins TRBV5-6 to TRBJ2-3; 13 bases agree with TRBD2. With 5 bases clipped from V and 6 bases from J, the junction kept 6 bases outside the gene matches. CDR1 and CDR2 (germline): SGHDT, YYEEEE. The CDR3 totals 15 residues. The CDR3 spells CASSRRTSGGDTQYF. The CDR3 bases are TGTGCCAGCAGTCGTAGGACTAGCGGGGGCGATACGCAGTATTTT.

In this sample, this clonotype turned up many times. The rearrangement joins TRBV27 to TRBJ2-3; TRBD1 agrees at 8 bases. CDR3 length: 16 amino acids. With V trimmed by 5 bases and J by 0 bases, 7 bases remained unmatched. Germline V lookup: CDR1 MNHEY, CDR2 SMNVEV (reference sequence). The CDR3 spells CASSPRTGRSTDTQYF. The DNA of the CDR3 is TGTGCCAGCAGTCCTAGGACAGGGCGAAGCACAGATACGCAGTATTTT.

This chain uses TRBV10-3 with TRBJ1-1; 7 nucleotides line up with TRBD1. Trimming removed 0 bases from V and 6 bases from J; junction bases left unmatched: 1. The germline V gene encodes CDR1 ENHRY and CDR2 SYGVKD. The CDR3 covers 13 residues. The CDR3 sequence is CAISESTGSEAFF. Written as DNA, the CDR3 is TGTGCCATCAGTGAGTCGACAGGGTCTGAAGCTTTCTTT.

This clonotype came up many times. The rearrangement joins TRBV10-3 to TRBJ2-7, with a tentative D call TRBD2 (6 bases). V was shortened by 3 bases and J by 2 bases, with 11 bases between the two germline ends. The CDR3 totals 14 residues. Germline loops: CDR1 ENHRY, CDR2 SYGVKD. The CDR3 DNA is TGTGCCATCAGTGATTCGGGACTTACCTACGAGCAGTACGTC. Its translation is CAISDSGLTYEQYV.

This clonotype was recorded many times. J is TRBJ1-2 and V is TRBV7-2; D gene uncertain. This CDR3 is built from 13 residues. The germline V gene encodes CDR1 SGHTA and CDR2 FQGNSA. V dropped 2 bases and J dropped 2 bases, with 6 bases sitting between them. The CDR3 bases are TGTGCCAGCAGCTTACTCTTAAACTATGGCTACACCTTC. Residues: CASSLLLNYGYTF.

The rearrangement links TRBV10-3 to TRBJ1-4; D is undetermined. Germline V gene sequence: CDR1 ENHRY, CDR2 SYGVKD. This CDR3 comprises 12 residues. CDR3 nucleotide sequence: TGTGCGCGATCGGTGGTAGGGGAAAAACTGTTTTTT. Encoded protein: CARSVVGEKLFF.

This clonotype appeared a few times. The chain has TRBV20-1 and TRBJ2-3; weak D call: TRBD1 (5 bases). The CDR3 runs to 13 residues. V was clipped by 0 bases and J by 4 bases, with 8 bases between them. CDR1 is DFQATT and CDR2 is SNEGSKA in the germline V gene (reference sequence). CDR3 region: CSARETRADTQYF. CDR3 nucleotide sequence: TGCAGTGCTAGAGAGACCAGGGCAGATACGCAGTATTTT.

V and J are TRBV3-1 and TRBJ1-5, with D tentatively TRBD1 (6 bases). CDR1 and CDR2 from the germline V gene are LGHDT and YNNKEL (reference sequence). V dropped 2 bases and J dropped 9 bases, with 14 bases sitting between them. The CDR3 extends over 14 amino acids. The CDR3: CASSQLPGEAPQHF. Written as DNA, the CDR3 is TGTGCCAGCAGCCAACTCCCAGGGGAGGCGCCCCAGCATTTT.

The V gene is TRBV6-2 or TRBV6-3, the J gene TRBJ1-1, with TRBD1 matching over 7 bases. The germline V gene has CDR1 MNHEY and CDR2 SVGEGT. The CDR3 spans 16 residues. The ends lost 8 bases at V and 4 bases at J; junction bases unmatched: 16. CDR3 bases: TGTGCCAGCCGGCTCGGGGGAGGACAGGTGATCACTGAAGCTTTCTTT. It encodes CASRLGGGQVITEAFF.

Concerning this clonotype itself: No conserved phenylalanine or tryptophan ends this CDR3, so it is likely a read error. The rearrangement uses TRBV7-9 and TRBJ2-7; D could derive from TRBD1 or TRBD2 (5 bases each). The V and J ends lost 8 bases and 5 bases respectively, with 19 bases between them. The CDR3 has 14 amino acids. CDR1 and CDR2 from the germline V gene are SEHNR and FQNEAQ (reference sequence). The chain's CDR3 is CASGTGATFNEQYY. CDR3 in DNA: TGTGCCAGCGGAACCGGGGCCACCTTCAACGAGCAGTACTAC.

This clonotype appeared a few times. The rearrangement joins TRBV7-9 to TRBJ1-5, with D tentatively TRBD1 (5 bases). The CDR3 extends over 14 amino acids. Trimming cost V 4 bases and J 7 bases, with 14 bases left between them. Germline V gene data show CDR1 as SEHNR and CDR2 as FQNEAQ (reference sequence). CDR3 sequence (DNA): TGTGCCAGCAGCTCGGACACAACGGGGCAGCCCCAGCATTTT. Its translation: CASSSDTTGQPQHF.

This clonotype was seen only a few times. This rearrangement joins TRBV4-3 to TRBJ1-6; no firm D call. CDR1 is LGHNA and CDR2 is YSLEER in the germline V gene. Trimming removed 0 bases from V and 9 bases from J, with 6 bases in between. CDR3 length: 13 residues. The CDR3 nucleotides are TGCGCCAGCAGCCAAGATGACACTTCACCCCTCCACTTT. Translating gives CASSQDDTSPLHF.

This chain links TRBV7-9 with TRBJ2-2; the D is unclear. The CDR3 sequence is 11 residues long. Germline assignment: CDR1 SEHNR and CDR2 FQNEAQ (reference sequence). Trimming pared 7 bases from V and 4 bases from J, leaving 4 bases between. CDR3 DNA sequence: TGTGCCAGCATTGGCACCGGGGAGCTGTTTTTT. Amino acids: CASIGTGELFF.

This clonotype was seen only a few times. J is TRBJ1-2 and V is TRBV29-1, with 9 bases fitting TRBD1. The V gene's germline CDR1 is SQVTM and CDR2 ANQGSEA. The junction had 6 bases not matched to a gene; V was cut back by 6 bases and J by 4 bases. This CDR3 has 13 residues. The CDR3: CSVGDREIYGYTF. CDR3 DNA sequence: TGCAGCGTGGGGGACAGGGAGATCTATGGCTACACCTTC.

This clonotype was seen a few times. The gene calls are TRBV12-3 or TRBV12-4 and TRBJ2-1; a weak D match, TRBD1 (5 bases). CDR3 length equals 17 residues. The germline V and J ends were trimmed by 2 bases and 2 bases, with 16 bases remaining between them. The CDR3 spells CASSLFAGSGAYNEQFF. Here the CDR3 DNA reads TGTGCCAGCAGTTTATTTGCAGGGTCTGGGGCCTACAATGAGCAGTTCTTC.

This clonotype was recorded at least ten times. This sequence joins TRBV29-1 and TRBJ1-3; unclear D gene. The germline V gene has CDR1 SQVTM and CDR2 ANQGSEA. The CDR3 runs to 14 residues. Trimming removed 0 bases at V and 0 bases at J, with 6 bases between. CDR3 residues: CSVEETDSGNTIYF. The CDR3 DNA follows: TGCAGCGTTGAAGAGACCGACTCTGGAAACACCATATATTTT.

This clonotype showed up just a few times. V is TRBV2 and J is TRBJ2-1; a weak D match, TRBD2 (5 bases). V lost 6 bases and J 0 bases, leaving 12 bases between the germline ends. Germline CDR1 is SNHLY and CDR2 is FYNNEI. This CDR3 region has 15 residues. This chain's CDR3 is CASSAGPDSYNEQFF. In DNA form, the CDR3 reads TGTGCCAGCAGCGCGGGTCCTGACTCCTACAATGAGCAGTTCTTC.

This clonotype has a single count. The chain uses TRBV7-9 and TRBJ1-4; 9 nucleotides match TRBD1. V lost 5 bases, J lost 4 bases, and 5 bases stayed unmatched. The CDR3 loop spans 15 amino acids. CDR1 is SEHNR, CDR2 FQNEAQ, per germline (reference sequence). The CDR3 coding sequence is TGTGCCAGCAGCGTTGGGACAGGGCTTAATGAAAAACTGTTTTTT. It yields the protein CASSVGTGLNEKLFF. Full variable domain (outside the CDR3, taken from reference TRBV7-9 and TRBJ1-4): DTGVSQNPRHKITKRGQNVTFRCDPISEHNRLYWYRQTLGQGPEFLTYFQNEAQLEKSRLLSDRFSAERPKGSFSTLEIQRTEQGDSAMYLCASSVGTGLNEKLFFGSGTQLSVL.

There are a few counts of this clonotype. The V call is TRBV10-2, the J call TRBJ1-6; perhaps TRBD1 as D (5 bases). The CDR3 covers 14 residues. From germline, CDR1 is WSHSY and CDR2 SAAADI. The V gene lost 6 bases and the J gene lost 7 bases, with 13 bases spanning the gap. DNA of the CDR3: TGCGCCAGCAGAGCGACAGAAGTGAATTCACCCCTCCACTTT. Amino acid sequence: CASRATEVNSPLHF.

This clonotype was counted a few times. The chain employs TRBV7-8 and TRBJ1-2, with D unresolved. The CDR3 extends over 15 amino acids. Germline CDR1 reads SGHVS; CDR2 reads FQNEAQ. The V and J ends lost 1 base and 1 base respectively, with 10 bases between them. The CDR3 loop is CASSLGTPHNYGYTF. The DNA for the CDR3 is TGTGCCAGCAGCTTAGGGACTCCCCATAACTATGGCTACACCTTC.

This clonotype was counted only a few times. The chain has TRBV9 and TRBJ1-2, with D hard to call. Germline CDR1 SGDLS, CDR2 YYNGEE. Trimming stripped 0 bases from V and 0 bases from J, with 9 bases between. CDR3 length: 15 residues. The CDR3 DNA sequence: TGTGCCAGCAGCGTAGAGCACAGAACTAACTATGGCTACACCTTC. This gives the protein CASSVEHRTNYGYTF.

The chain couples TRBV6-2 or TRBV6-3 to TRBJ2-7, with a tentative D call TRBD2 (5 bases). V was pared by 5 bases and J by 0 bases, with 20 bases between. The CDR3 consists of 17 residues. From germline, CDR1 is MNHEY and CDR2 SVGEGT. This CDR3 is CASSKHLLASSSYEQYF. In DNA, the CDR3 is TGTGCCAGCAGTAAACACCTTCTAGCTTCAAGCTCCTACGAGCAGTACTTC.

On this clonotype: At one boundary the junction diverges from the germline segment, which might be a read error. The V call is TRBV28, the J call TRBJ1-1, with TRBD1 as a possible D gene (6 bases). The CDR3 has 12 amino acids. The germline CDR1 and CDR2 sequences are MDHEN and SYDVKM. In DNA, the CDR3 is TGTGCCACCACAGGGTCGGGCACTGAAGCTCTCTTT. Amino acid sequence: CATTGSGTEALF.

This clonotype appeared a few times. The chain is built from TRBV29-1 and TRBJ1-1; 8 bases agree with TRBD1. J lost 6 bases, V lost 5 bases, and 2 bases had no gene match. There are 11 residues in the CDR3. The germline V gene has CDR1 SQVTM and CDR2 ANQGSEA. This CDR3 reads CSVRTGPEAFF. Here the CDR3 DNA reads TGCAGCGTTCGGACAGGGCCTGAAGCTTTCTTT.